The 26 T cell receptor beta chains below all came from one sample that was sequenced in a study of cytomegalovirus exposure and HLA in healthy donors. Both 60 Vbeta primers and 13 Jbeta primers went into the PCR. Using immunoSEQ multiplex PCR, the repertoire was profiled, and TCRdb retains in-frame clones only, with some absent. The sample shows over 150,000 clones, roughly 84% of them seen only once. Material: PBMCs. The receptors here all came from a girl under three years old in good health and CMV-seronegative.

This clone was observed once. The rearrangement joins TRBV6-6 to TRBJ1-5, with D maybe TRBD1 (5 bases). Trimming pared 2 bases from V and 6 bases from J, leaving 8 bases between. CDR1 and CDR2 (germline): MNHNY, SVGAGI (reference sequence). This CDR3 comprises 13 residues. The CDR3 nucleotides read TGTGCCAGCAGTTACGGGGGAGGTCAGCCCCAGCATTTT. Translated: CASSYGGGQPQHF.

The chain joins TRBV2 to TRBJ1-6; no reliable D call. The CDR3 is 13 residues long. V shed 1 base and J shed 7 bases, with 5 bases lying between them. CDR1 is SNHLY, CDR2 FYNNEI, per germline. The CDR3 nucleotides are TGTGCCAGCAGTGAAGTCCCGAATTCACCCCTCCACTTT. Translated: CASSEVPNSPLHF.

This chain connects TRBV6-1 to TRBJ1-2; perhaps TRBD1 as D (6 bases). The V and J ends lost 2 bases and 7 bases respectively, with 14 bases between them. This CDR3 comprises 14 residues. Germline V gives CDR1 MNHNS, CDR2 SASEGT. The DNA for the CDR3 is TGTGCCAGCAGTGAAAACAGGGAGTCGAGTGGCTACACCTTC. This sequence encodes CASSENRESSGYTF.

In nucleotides, the CDR3 is TGTGCCAGCAGTTACCTCCGGGGGGAAGCGGGGGGCTACACCTTC. Its translation: CASSYLRGEAGGYTF. V and J are TRBV27 and TRBJ1-2; a possible D gene is TRBD1 (5 bases). Trimming took off 4 bases at V and 8 bases at J, with 20 bases between the two ends. The CDR3 has 15 residues. Germline CDR1 reads MNHEY; CDR2 reads SMNVEV (reference sequence).

The rearrangement uses TRBV13 and TRBJ2-7, with 13 positions matching TRBD2. The ends lost 6 bases at V and 2 bases at J; junction bases unmatched: 7. Germline-derived CDR1 and CDR2 are PRHDT and FYEKMQ (reference sequence). The CDR3 sequence is 16 residues long. The CDR3 loop is CASRQAGTSGTYEQYF. CDR3 coding DNA: TGTGCCAGCAGACAAGCCGGGACTAGCGGGACCTACGAGCAGTACTTC.

The J gene is TRBJ1-6, the V gene TRBV14, with TRBD1 as a possible D gene (6 bases). Germline V gene sequence: CDR1 SGHDN, CDR2 FVKESK. The CDR3 is made up of 15 amino acids. V was shortened by 4 bases and J by 6 bases, with 13 bases between the two germline ends. CDR3 loop: CASSLDRLFNSPLHF. CDR3 in DNA: TGTGCCAGCAGCCTTGACAGGCTCTTTAATTCACCCCTCCACTTT. The full variable domain, with the rest looked up from reference TRBV14 and TRBJ1-6, is EAGVTQFPSHSVIEKGQTVTLRCDPISGHDNLYWYRRVMGKEIKFLLHFVKESKQDESGMPNNRFLAERTGGTYSTLKVQPAELEDSGVYFCASSLDRLFNSPLHFGNGTRLTVT.

The CDR3 coding sequence is TGTGCCAGCAGCTTAATAGCGGGAGGGGAAGCCTACGAGCAGTACTTC. Amino acid sequence: CASSLIAGGEAYEQYF. The chain carries TRBV7-6 and TRBJ2-7; 11 nucleotides match TRBD2. V dropped 2 bases and J dropped 2; count of bases not matched to a gene: 5. Germline CDR1 reads SGHVS; CDR2 reads FNYEAQ. This CDR3 contains 16 residues.

This clone was recorded only once. The chain employs TRBV4-3 and TRBJ1-2; possible D gene TRBD1, 6 bases. The V and J ends lost 3 bases and 6 bases respectively, with 11 bases between them. From germline, CDR1 is LGHNA and CDR2 YSLEER. The CDR3 runs 13 residues. For the CDR3, the DNA is TGCGCCAGCAGCCACGTTTCAGGGGATGGCTACACCTTC. This encodes CASSHVSGDGYTF.

V gene TRBV5-1 combines with J gene TRBJ1-6; D is unresolved. Per germline, CDR1 SGHRS and CDR2 YFSETQ. This CDR3 has 16 residues. Trimming shortened V by 4 bases and J by 5 bases, and 16 bases separated the two germline ends. The chain's CDR3 is CASSLSPTVNNSPLHF. The CDR3 bases are TGCGCCAGCAGCCTAAGCCCCACCGTTAATAATTCACCCCTCCACTTT.

This clone was observed a few times. The chain links TRBV6-5 to TRBJ1-3; 7 nucleotides agree with TRBD1. Germline CDR1 MNHEY, CDR2 SVGAGI. J lost 1 base, V lost 6 bases, and 6 bases had no gene match. The CDR3 consists of 15 residues. CDR3 amino acids: CASRSTGLSGNTIYF. The CDR3 DNA is TGTGCCAGCAGGTCGACAGGGTTGTCTGGAAACACCATATATTTT.

This clone was seen a handful of times. This chain uses TRBV2 with TRBJ1-3; D possibly corresponds to TRBD1 (5 bases). Per germline, CDR1 SNHLY and CDR2 FYNNEI. V was shortened by 1 base and J by 7 bases, with 11 bases between the two germline ends. CDR3 length equals 14 residues. CDR3 region: CASSEGTPGNTIYF. The DNA of the CDR3 is TGTGCCAGCAGTGAAGGCACCCCAGGGAACACCATATATTTT.

The chain employs TRBV25-1 and TRBJ2-7; 9 nucleotides agree with TRBD1. Germline V gives CDR1 MGHDK, CDR2 SYGVNS. The junction had 10 bases not matched to a gene; V was cut back by 4 bases and J by 6 bases. CDR3 size: 15 residues. The CDR3 DNA reads TGTGCCAGCAGTGGAGATTGGGACAGGGTCGGCGAGCAGTACTTC. Translated, it gives CASSGDWDRVGEQYF.

The chain links TRBV27 to TRBJ2-3; 10 positions agree with TRBD2. The CDR3 totals 15 residues. Per germline, CDR1 MNHEY and CDR2 SMNVEV (reference sequence). The V gene end was trimmed by 3 bases and the J gene end by 5 bases; junction bases not matched to a gene: 5. This CDR3 reads CASSFLAGVVDTQYF. Written as DNA, the CDR3 is TGTGCCAGCAGTTTCCTAGCGGGAGTGGTAGATACGCAGTATTTT.

The rearrangement links TRBV19 to TRBJ2-2; 8 positions match TRBD1. Germline CDR1 reads LNHDA; CDR2 reads SQIVND (reference sequence). This CDR3 is built from 17 residues. The trim removed 5 bases at V and 4 bases at J, leaving 12 bases unmatched. Written as DNA, the CDR3 is TGTGCCAGTAGTCAGCAGATTAGGACAGGGAGCACCGGGGAGCTGTTTTTT. The encoded protein is CASSQQIRTGSTGELFF. The variable domain in full, with the rest retrieved from reference TRBV19 and TRBJ2-2, is DGGITQSPKYLFRKEGQNVTLSCEQNLNHDAMYWYRQDPGQGLRLIYYSQIVNDFQKGDIAEGYSVSREKKESFPLTVTSAQKNPTAFYLCASSQQIRTGSTGELFFGEGSRLTVL.

The rearrangement joins TRBV5-4 to TRBJ2-3; the D gene is possibly TRBD2 (6 bases). Germline loops: CDR1 SGHNT, CDR2 YYREEE (reference sequence). Deletions cut 2 bases from V and 2 bases from J, with 15 bases between. The CDR3 has 16 amino acids. CDR3 loop: CASSFAGRRNTDTQYF. The CDR3 coding sequence is TGTGCCAGCAGCTTTGCGGGACGGAGAAACACAGATACGCAGTATTTT.

This clone was recorded only once. The rearrangement joins TRBV7-3 to TRBJ2-3; 8 bases agree with TRBD1. The length of the CDR3 is 14 residues. From germline, CDR1 is SGHTA and CDR2 FQGTGA. The V and J ends lost 6 bases and 2 bases, in that order; junction bases with no gene match: 4. The CDR3 loop reads CASSRTGITDTQYF. Here the CDR3 DNA reads TGTGCCAGCAGTCGGACAGGGATCACAGATACGCAGTATTTT.

This sequence joins TRBV6-5 and TRBJ2-1; 10 bases map to TRBD2. The J segment lost 8 bases and the V segment lost 6 bases, leaving 10 bases of the junction unmatched. The V gene's germline CDR1 is MNHEY and CDR2 SVGAGI. This CDR3 has 15 residues. The CDR3 loop reads CASSLERGGIDEQFF. The CDR3 DNA follows: TGTGCCAGCAGCCTAGAGCGGGGGGGCATCGATGAGCAGTTCTTC.

The rearrangement joins TRBV9 to TRBJ2-2; D is possibly TRBD1 (6 bases). This CDR3 spans 15 amino acids. V was clipped by 3 bases and J by 1 base, with 10 bases between them. Germline values: CDR1 SGDLS, CDR2 YYNGEE. The CDR3 nucleotides are TGTGCCAGCAGCGACGGACAGTGGAACACCGGGGAGCTGTTTTTT. Its translation is CASSDGQWNTGELFF.

The V gene is TRBV7-2, the J gene TRBJ1-1, with D possibly being TRBD1 (5 bases). The V and J ends lost 5 bases and 0 bases respectively, with 16 bases between them. Germline values: CDR1 SGHTA, CDR2 FQGNSA. The CDR3 is 16 residues long. The CDR3 DNA follows: TGTGCCAGCAGCCTCCGAGCCCTAGGGGTGAACACTGAAGCTTTCTTT. This translates into CASSLRALGVNTEAFF.

The rearrangement uses TRBV6-1 and TRBJ2-6; 7 bases map to TRBD1. After removal of 11 bases from V and 4 bases from J, the junction contained 5 bases not matched to a gene. Germline lookup yields CDR1 MNHNS and CDR2 SASEGT. The CDR3 is 13 amino acids. The CDR3 DNA sequence: TGTGCCGGAAGGGACAGCGGGGCCAACGTCCTGACTTTC. Its translation is CAGRDSGANVLTF.

The V and J genes are TRBV19 and TRBJ2-7; maybe TRBD1 (6 bases). The germline gives CDR1 LNHDA, CDR2 SQIVND (reference sequence). V gave up 6 bases and J gave up 3 bases, with 18 bases separating them. This CDR3 region has 15 residues. This CDR3 reads CASRIKQGSLYEQYF. The CDR3 bases are TGTGCCAGTAGGATCAAACAGGGTAGTCTCTACGAGCAGTACTTC.

On this clone: Other nucleotide sequences from this sample produce the same CDR3. V is TRBV11-2 and J is TRBJ2-3, with D tentatively TRBD2 (6 bases). Germline CDR1 and CDR2: SGHAT and FQNNGV. The CDR3 consists of 13 residues. The ends were cut back, 5 bases at V and 5 bases at J, with 11 bases in the middle. The CDR3 sequence is CASSLGSGDTQYF. For the CDR3, the DNA is TGTGCCAGCAGCCTCGGGAGCGGAGATACGCAGTATTTT.

DNA for the CDR3: TGCGCCAGCAGCCAAGAAGGGACAGGGGTCTACGAGCAGTACTTC. As protein: CASSQEGTGVYEQYF. The rearrangement links TRBV4-1 to TRBJ2-7; 10 bases fit TRBD1. The CDR3 totals 15 residues. The J segment lost 3 bases and the V segment lost 0 bases, leaving 2 bases of the junction unmatched. Germline loops: CDR1 MGHRA, CDR2 YSYEKL.

V gene TRBV6-5 combines with J gene TRBJ2-5; TRBD2 might be the D (7 bases). The J call may be mistaken, given a closer DNA end match to TRBJ2-7. The CDR3 is 13 residues long. CDR1 is MNHEY and CDR2 is SVGAGI in the germline V gene. CDR3 sequence reads: CATGAGGRNEQYF. The CDR3 region has the DNA TGTGCCACCGGGGCCGGGGGGCGTAACGAGCAGTACTTC.

This chain connects TRBV5-1 to TRBJ2-5, with D unresolved. V lost 1 base and J 0 bases, leaving 7 bases between the germline ends. CDR3 length equals 14 residues. CDR1 SGHRS and CDR2 YFSETQ come from the germline V gene. CDR3 nucleotide sequence: TGCGCCAGCAGCTTGCGTCCAGACCAAGAGACCCAGTACTTC. This gives the protein CASSLRPDQETQYF.

J is TRBJ2-3 and V is TRBV2; a weak D match, TRBD2 (6 bases). The CDR3 contains 13 residues. The germline CDR1 and CDR2 sequences are SNHLY and FYNNEI. The V gene lost 8 bases and the J gene lost 2 bases, with 11 bases spanning the gap. The CDR3 region is CASRDSSTDTQYF. The CDR3 DNA reads as TGTGCCAGCCGGGACTCATCCACAGATACGCAGTATTTT.